This T cell receptor (beta chain) was identified during a study of blood T cell repertoires in COVID-19. TCRdb's copy holds only in-frame clones and misses some; the assay was immunoSEQ multiplex PCR. The table records roughly 310,000 clones, 75% to 90% of them present only once. The V gene's germline CDR1 is LGHDT and CDR2 YNNKEL (reference sequence). Trimming took off 4 bases at V and 2 bases at J, with 3 bases between the two ends. The CDR3 runs 12 residues. The J gene is TRBJ1-3, the V gene TRBV3-1 (or the pseudogene TRBV3-2); D unresolved. Sequenced sample: peripheral blood. The TCR comes from a woman younger than 45 with COVID-19, enrolled during active disease. The CDR3 DNA reads as TGTGCCAGCAGCCTTACTGGAAACACCATATATTTT. Translated, it gives CASSLTGNTIYF.